The subject of this entry is one TCR beta chain. This record comes from a study of blood T cell repertoires in COVID-19. The overall study: The cDNA or gDNA used as material had been derived from T cells, B-cell-depleted T cells, or PBMCs.

Measured with immunoSEQ multiplex PCR; TCRdb has only the in-frame clones, and not every one. The sample shows around 370,000 clones, 90% of them seen only once. The sequencing sample was made of peripheral blood. The clonotype was recovered from a man between 18 and 29 years old with active or convalescent COVID-19.

CDR3 sequence (DNA): TGCAGCGCCTCAGGGGGATCGAACACTGAAGCTTTCTTT. The encoded protein is CSASGGSNTEAFF. This chain connects TRBV29-1 to TRBJ1-1; TRBD1 agrees at 7 bases. This CDR3 is built from 13 residues. The germline V gene encodes CDR1 SQVTM and CDR2 ANQGSEA. Trimming took 7 bases from V and 1 from J; bases not matched to a gene: 6.